This is a list of T cell receptor beta chains from one sample in a study of blood T cell repertoires in COVID-19. Measured with immunoSEQ multiplex PCR; TCRdb has only the in-frame clones, and not every one. Here the sample spans 250,000 to 300,000 clones, 65% to 90% being singletons. The sample taken for sequencing was peripheral blood. These receptors originate from a woman aged 55-69 years with active or convalescent COVID-19. The CDR3 runs from the conserved cysteine through the conserved F or W. A D gene is named only where the DNA matches it firmly. The size of a clone is reported for some rows only, either as once, few or many, or as a class for expanded clones.

CDR3aa	CDR3nt	v_gene	j_gene	abundance	d_gene	len
CASSLRGGGDNEQFF	TGCGCCAGCAGCTTGAGAGGGGGCGGGGACAATGAGCAGTTCTTC	TRBV5-1	TRBJ2-1	NA	NA	15
CASSIPGSSSGNTIYF	TGTGCCAGTAGTATCCCGGGGTCTAGCTCTGGAAACACCATATATTTT	TRBV19	TRBJ1-3	NA	NA	16
CASSPDRANYGYTF	TGTGCCAGCTCACCGGACAGGGCTAACTATGGCTACACCTTC	TRBV18	TRBJ1-2	NA	TRBD1	14
CAISESGGAAFF	TGTGCCATCAGTGAGTCTGGAGGGGCGGCTTTCTTT	TRBV10-3	TRBJ1-1	NA	NA	12
CASSLKRIGQETQYF	TGTGCCAGCAGCTTGAAGCGTATCGGTCAAGAGACCCAGTACTTC	TRBV5-4	TRBJ2-5	few	NA	15
CSVERQVKTEAFF	TGCAGCGTTGAACGACAGGTAAAGACTGAAGCTTTCTTT	TRBV29-1	TRBJ1-1	NA	NA	13
CASSLAGGQGGTEAFF	TGTGCCAGCAGCTTAGCGGGAGGACAGGGAGGCACTGAAGCTTTCTTT	TRBV7-9	TRBJ1-1	NA	TRBD1	16
CASSFPGNEQYF	TGTGCCAGCAGTTTCCCAGGGAACGAGCAGTACTTC	TRBV27	TRBJ2-7	once	NA	12
CAGETGGGTDTQYF	TGTGCCGGGGAGACAGGGGGCGGCACAGATACGCAGTATTTT	TRBV5-5	TRBJ2-3	NA	TRBD1	14
CASSKSRDRVGGEQFF	TGTGCCAGCAGTAAATCCCGGGACAGGGTCGGCGGTGAGCAGTTCTTC	TRBV27	TRBJ2-1	once	TRBD1	16
CASRAAGVEQFF	TGTGCCAGCAGGGCAGCGGGGGTAGAGCAGTTCTTC	TRBV5-4	TRBJ2-1	NA	TRBD2	12
CASSLGERYKFRVNYGYTF	TGTGCCAGCAGCTTAGGCGAACGGTATAAGTTCAGGGTTAACTATGGCTACACCTTC	TRBV7-8	TRBJ1-2	NA	NA	19
CASGPTGPNYGYTF	TGTGCCAGCGGCCCGACAGGGCCCAACTATGGCTACACCTTC	TRBV27	TRBJ1-2	NA	TRBD1	14
CASSPGTSGYNEQFF	TGTGCCAGCAGCCCAGGGACTAGCGGCTACAATGAGCAGTTCTTC	TRBV7-3	TRBJ2-1	NA	TRBD2	15
CASRRTGGQAFF	TGTGCCAGCAGGAGGACAGGGGGCCAAGCTTTCTTT	TRBV2	TRBJ1-1	NA	TRBD1	12
CASSQIVRLRDSPLHF	TGCGCCAGCAGTCAAATTGTTCGGTTGCGCGATTCACCCCTCCACTTT	TRBV23-1	TRBJ1-6	few	NA	16
CATRNTEAFF	TGTGCCACCAGAAACACTGAAGCTTTCTTT	TRBV19	TRBJ1-1	NA	NA	10
CASSPRTGDYGYTF	TGTGCCAGCAGTCCCCGGACAGGGGACTATGGCTACACCTTC	TRBV2	TRBJ1-2	NA	TRBD1	14
CASNSASGGGYEQYF	TGTGCCAGCAATTCGGCTAGCGGGGGGGGTTACGAGCAGTACTTC	TRBV6-5	TRBJ2-7	NA	TRBD2	15
CASSFGGTHQPQHF	TGTGCCAGCAGTTTTGGAGGTACCCATCAGCCCCAGCATTTT	TRBV27	TRBJ1-5	NA	NA	14
CASRGGEREEQFF	TGTGCCAGCAGGGGGGGGGAAAGAGAGGAGCAGTTCTTC	TRBV11-3	TRBJ2-1	NA	TRBD2	13
CASSLVVGANTEAFF	TGTGCCAGCAGTCTAGTAGTAGGGGCGAACACTGAAGCTTTCTTT	TRBV27	TRBJ1-1	once	NA	15
CASSKWGKKGLAGGGDEQFF	TGTGCCAGCAGCAAATGGGGAAAAAAAGGACTAGCGGGGGGCGGCGATGAGCAGTTCTTC	TRBV21-1	TRBJ2-1	NA	NA	20
CASSESRGQTYEQYF	TGTGCCAGCAGTGAATCCAGGGGACAGACCTACGAGCAGTACTTC	TRBV6-1	TRBJ2-7	NA	TRBD1	15
CASSTTGGSPLHF	TGTGCCAGTAGTACTACAGGGGGATCACCCCTCCACTTT	TRBV19	TRBJ1-6	NA	TRBD1	13
CASSYGQASGYTF	TGTGCCAGCAGTTACGGGCAGGCGTCGGGCTACACCTTC	TRBV6-5	TRBJ1-2	NA	NA	13
CASSSRDYRPEQYF	TGTGCCAGCAGTTCCCGGGACTACCGACCCGAGCAGTACTTC	TRBV6-5	TRBJ2-7	NA	TRBD2	14
CASGQGSYNEQFF	TGTGCCAGCGGACAGGGTAGTTACAATGAGCAGTTCTTC	TRBV14	TRBJ2-1	NA	TRBD1	13
CASRISGGPYEQYF	TGTGCCAGCAGGATCTCAGGGGGCCCCTACGAGCAGTACTTC	TRBV2	TRBJ2-7	NA	TRBD1	14
CATGGGDYGYTF	TGTGCCACCGGGGGGGGCGACTATGGCTACACCTTC	TRBV10-3	TRBJ1-2	NA	NA	12
CASSRLRGGSPLHF	TGTGCCAGCAGCCGGCTAAGGGGTGGTTCACCCCTCCACTTT	TRBV11-2	TRBJ1-6	NA	NA	14
CASRGAETQYF	TGTGCCAGCAGGGGGGCAGAGACCCAGTACTTC	TRBV12-3/TRBV12-4	TRBJ2-5	few	NA	11
CASRTVESNQPQHF	TGTGCCAGTAGGACAGTTGAAAGCAATCAGCCCCAGCATTTT	TRBV19	TRBJ1-5	NA	NA	14
CASSSTGGQNSPLHF	TGTGCCAGCAGTTCGACAGGGGGCCAAAATTCACCCCTCCACTTT	TRBV9	TRBJ1-6	NA	TRBD1	15